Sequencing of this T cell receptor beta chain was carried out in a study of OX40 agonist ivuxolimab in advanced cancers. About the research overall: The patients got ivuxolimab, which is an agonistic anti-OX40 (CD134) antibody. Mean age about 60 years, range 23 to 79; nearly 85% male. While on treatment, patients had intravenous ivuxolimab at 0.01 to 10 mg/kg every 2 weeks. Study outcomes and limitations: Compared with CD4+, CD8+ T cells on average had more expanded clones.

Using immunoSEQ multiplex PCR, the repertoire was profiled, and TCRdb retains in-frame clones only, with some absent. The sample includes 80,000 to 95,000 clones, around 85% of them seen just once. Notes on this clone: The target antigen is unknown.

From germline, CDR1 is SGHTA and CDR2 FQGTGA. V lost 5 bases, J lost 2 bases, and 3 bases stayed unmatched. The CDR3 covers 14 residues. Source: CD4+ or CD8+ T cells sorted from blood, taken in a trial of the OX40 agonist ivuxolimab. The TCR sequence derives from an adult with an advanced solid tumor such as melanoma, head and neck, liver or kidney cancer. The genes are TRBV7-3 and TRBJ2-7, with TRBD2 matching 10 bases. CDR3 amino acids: CASSLSGGAYEQYF. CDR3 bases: TGTGCCAGCAGCCTCAGCGGGGGGGCCTACGAGCAGTACTTC. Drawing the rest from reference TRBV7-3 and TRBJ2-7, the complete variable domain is GAGVSQTPSNKVTEKGKYVELRCDPISGHTALYWYRQSLGQGPEFLIYFQGTGAADDSGLPNDRFFAVRPEGSVSTLKIQRTERGDSAVYLCASSLSGGAYEQYFGPGTRLTVT.